This T cell receptor (beta chain) was recorded in a study of regulatory T cells in long-lasting Graves disease. Ten or more counts support this clonotype. Arm-PCR of CDR3 regions and iRepertoire HTBI primers were the basis on which TCR beta libraries were built. TCRdb re-analysed the multiplex PCR reads in MiXCR, keeping a single row per CDR3 protein. The sample shows under 500,000 distinct CDR3 sequences, about 16% of them seen only once. V was cut by 0 bases and J by 0 bases, with 25 bases left in between. CDR3 length: 21 amino acids. Germline CDR1 LNHNV, CDR2 YYDKDF (reference sequence). The sample's time point: newly diagnosed GD, antithyroid drugs for less than 3 months. There was RNA extracted from PBMCs, and the TCR library was made from it. The authors drew patients from an endocrinology department in Xi'an, China. This sample also appeared in a second study, on T cells in Graves' hyperthyroidism and ophthalmopathy. This second study says: Uncontrolled infection, other autoimmune disease, pregnancy or lactation led to exclusion.

This material consisted of peripheral blood mononuclear cells (PBMCs), taken at new diagnosis, from a patient treated with antithyroid drugs. The chain employs TRBV15 and TRBJ2-3; D possibly corresponds to TRBD1 (5 bases). The sequence came from a woman aged 25 to 39 with Graves disease. The CDR3 reads CATSRDDCCHGQIQSTDTQYF. The CDR3 DNA is TGTGCCACCAGCAGAGATGACTGCTGCCATGGACAAATTCAGAGCACAGATACGCAGTATTTT.